Below are 17 T cell receptor beta chains sequenced from a single sample in a study of circulating and synovial CD4+ cells in juvenile arthritis. Sequenced by immunoSEQ multiplex PCR; TCRdb stores in-frame clones only, minus some. The repertoire holds approximately 16,000 clones, with around 91% as singletons. The specimen was CD4+ T cells from blood. The source of these receptors is a human donor with juvenile idiopathic arthritis.

The V and J genes are TRBV5-4 and TRBJ2-3; 8 bases are a match to TRBD2. Unmatched junction bases numbered 9, after V lost 0 bases and J lost 6 bases. The CDR3 runs 16 residues. From germline, CDR1 is SGHNT and CDR2 YYREEE (reference sequence). The CDR3 DNA sequence: TGTGCCAGCAGCTTGGGCGGGGGGCCCGGCAGGGATACGCAGTATTTT. It is translated as CASSLGGGPGRDTQYF.

V is TRBV6-5 and J is TRBJ2-2; D remains unclear. V was pared by 6 bases and J by 3 bases, with 8 bases between. The CDR3 contains 13 residues. Germline CDR1 MNHEY, CDR2 SVGAGI. CDR3 coding DNA: TGTGCCAGCAGCCGAGGTTACACCGGGGAGCTGTTTTTT. Translation gives CASSRGYTGELFF.

This chain uses TRBV6-6 with TRBJ1-4; tentative D call: TRBD1 (5 bases). Germline CDR1 MNHNY, CDR2 SVGAGI (reference sequence). This CDR3 spans 16 amino acids. V was cut by 4 bases and J by 0 bases, with 12 bases left in between. The CDR3 region is CASSSRGQATNEKLFF. DNA of the CDR3: TGTGCCAGCAGTTCTCGAGGACAAGCAACTAATGAAAAACTGTTTTTT.

Of note for this clone: The junction departs from germline at one end; a sequencing error may be responsible. Other DNA sequences within the sample encode an identical CDR3. J is TRBJ1-6 and V is TRBV4-3; D is unclear. The CDR3 has 16 amino acids. The V gene's germline CDR1 is LGHNA and CDR2 YSLEER. CDR3 sequence: CASSPSLQVRNSPLHF. CDR3 nucleotide sequence: TGCGCCAGCAGCCCTTCTTTGCAAGTGCGTAATTCCCCCCTCCACTTT.

This sequence joins TRBV15 and TRBJ1-3; D is perhaps TRBD1 (6 bases). V lost 5 bases and J 2 bases, leaving 7 bases between the germline ends. The CDR3 loop spans 13 amino acids. Germline-derived CDR1 and CDR2 are LNHNV and YYDKDF (reference sequence). CDR3 coding DNA: TGTGCCACCAGCCCAGGGGCTGGAAACACCATATATTTT. It encodes CATSPGAGNTIYF.

The chain carries TRBV2 and TRBJ2-5; 8 bases line up with TRBD2. Germline lookup yields CDR1 SNHLY and CDR2 FYNNEI. CDR3 length: 14 amino acids. Trimming took 2 bases from V and 4 from J; bases not matched to a gene: 3. As DNA, the CDR3 is TGTGCCAGCAGTGAATATCTAGCGGGAGAGACCCAGTACTTC. It yields the protein CASSEYLAGETQYF.

This chain uses TRBV30 with TRBJ1-1; 7 bases are a match to TRBD1. The germline CDR1 and CDR2 sequences are GTSNPN and SVGIG (reference sequence). J was trimmed by 8 bases and V by 3 bases; bases with no gene match: 6. This CDR3 is built from 12 residues. The CDR3 DNA is TGTGCCTGGAGGGCGGACAGGATGGAAGCTTTCTTT. As protein: CAWRADRMEAFF.

The chain employs TRBV30 and TRBJ1-1, with 8 bases aligning to TRBD1. Germline CDR1 and CDR2: GTSNPN and SVGIG (reference sequence). This CDR3 is built from 14 residues. Losses at the gene ends were 2 bases for V and 4 bases for J; bases not matched to a gene: 6. The CDR3, as DNA: TGTGCCTGGAGTCGTACCAGGGGGCGCACTGAAGCTTTCTTT. As protein: CAWSRTRGRTEAFF. Together with reference TRBV30 and TRBJ1-1, the CDR3 gives the full variable domain: SQTIHQWPATLVQPVGSPLSLECTVEGTSNPNLYWYRQAAGRGLQLLFYSVGIGQISSEVPQNLSASRPQDRQFILSSKKLLLSDSGFYLCAWSRTRGRTEAFFGQGTRLTVV.

This clone was seen a few times. The chain couples TRBV9 to TRBJ2-1; 8 positions agree with TRBD2. The CDR3 has 14 amino acids. From germline, CDR1 is SGDLS and CDR2 YYNGEE. The V gene end was trimmed by 5 bases and the J gene end by 2 bases; junction bases not matched to a gene: 3. CDR3 sequence: CASSRRGAYNEQFF. For the CDR3, the DNA is TGTGCCAGCAGTCGGCGGGGGGCCTACAATGAGCAGTTCTTC.

This clone appeared a single time. V usage is TRBV2 and J usage is TRBJ2-5, with a tentative D call TRBD1 (6 bases). V lost 3 bases and J lost 5, with 7 bases in between. The CDR3 covers 12 residues. Germline CDR1 and CDR2: SNHLY and FYNNEI. The CDR3 nucleotides read TGTGCCAGCAGTGAGAGGGGGGAGACCCAGTACTTC. Translating it yields CASSERGETQYF.

The gene calls are TRBV27 and TRBJ1-2, with D maybe TRBD1 (5 bases). Germline loops: CDR1 MNHEY, CDR2 SMNVEV (reference sequence). The CDR3 has 12 residues. Trimming took 4 bases from V and 4 from J, leaving 7 bases between them. CDR3 nucleotides: TGTGCCAGCAGTTCGGGACTCTATGGCTACACCTTC. Translation gives CASSSGLYGYTF.

This clone was found once. The V and J genes are TRBV11-2 and TRBJ1-6, with D possibly TRBD1 on 6 matching bases. This CDR3 comprises 14 residues. From germline, CDR1 is SGHAT and CDR2 FQNNGV. The V and J ends lost 1 base and 14 bases respectively, with 15 bases between them. CDR3 in amino acids: CASSLGGHPRTLHF. The DNA for the CDR3 is TGTGCCAGCAGCTTAGGGGGACACCCCCGAACCCTCCACTTT.

The DNA for the CDR3 is TGTGCCAGCAGCAGAGCAGGGGGGACCCAGTACTTC. As protein: CASSRAGGTQYF. V usage is TRBV13 and J usage is TRBJ2-5, with 7 bases aligning to TRBD1. Looked up from germline, CDR1 is PRHDT and CDR2 is FYEKMQ (reference sequence). CDR3 length: 12 amino acids. V lost 5 bases and J lost 7; bases outside the gene matches: 4. The full variable domain, rest sourced from reference TRBV13 and TRBJ2-5, is AAGVIQSPRHLIKEKRETATLKCYPIPRHDTVYWYQQGPGQDPQFLISFYEKMQSDKGSIPDRFSAQQFSDYHSELNMSSLELGDSALYFCASSRAGGTQYFGPGTRLLVL.

This clone was observed once. The J gene is TRBJ2-2, the V gene TRBV4-2; 10 bases map to TRBD2. Unmatched junction bases numbered 4, after V lost 5 bases and J lost 4 bases. The CDR3 sequence is 15 residues long. From germline, CDR1 is LGHNA and CDR2 YNFKEQ. The CDR3 region is CASSSSGSGTGELFF. Written as DNA, the CDR3 is TGTGCCAGCAGCTCTAGCGGGAGTGGCACCGGGGAGCTGTTTTTT.

The V gene is TRBV29-1, the J gene TRBJ1-5; D is perhaps TRBD1 (5 bases). Trimming removed 5 bases from V and 4 bases from J, with 21 bases in between. The CDR3 loop spans 16 amino acids. Germline lookup yields CDR1 SQVTM and CDR2 ANQGSEA. The CDR3 sequence: CSVHRTGGGPNQPQHF. CDR3 coding DNA: TGCAGCGTTCACCGGACCGGGGGGGGACCGAATCAGCCCCAGCATTTT.

CDR3 nucleotides: TGTGCCTGGAGTGAGCGCAGGGGCAATCAGCCCCAGCATTTT. This codes for CAWSERRGNQPQHF. The genes are TRBV30 and TRBJ1-5, with a weak D call TRBD1 (5 bases). Germline lookup yields CDR1 GTSNPN and CDR2 SVGIG (reference sequence). Trimming removed 1 base at V and 2 bases at J, with 9 bases between. The CDR3 loop spans 14 amino acids.

This clone was detected once. This chain links TRBV19 with TRBJ1-2; possibly TRBD1 for D (5 bases). The V end lost 1 base, the J end lost 0 bases, and 6 bases lay between the germline ends. The CDR3 runs to 14 residues. Per the germline V gene, CDR1 is LNHDA and CDR2 is SQIVND (reference sequence). In DNA form, the CDR3 reads TGTGCCAGTAGTATAGGCAGGGCTAACTATGGCTACACCTTC. It encodes CASSIGRANYGYTF.